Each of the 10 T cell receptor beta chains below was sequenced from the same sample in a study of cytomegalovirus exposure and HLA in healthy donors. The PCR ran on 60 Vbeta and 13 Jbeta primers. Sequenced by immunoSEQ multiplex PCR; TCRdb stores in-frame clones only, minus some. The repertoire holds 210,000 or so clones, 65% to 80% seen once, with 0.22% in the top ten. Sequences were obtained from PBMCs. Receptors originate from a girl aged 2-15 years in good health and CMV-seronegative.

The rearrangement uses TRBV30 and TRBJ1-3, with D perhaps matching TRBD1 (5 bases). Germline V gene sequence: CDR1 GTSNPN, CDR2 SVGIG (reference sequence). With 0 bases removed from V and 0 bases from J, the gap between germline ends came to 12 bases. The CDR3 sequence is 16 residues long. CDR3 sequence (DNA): TGTGCCTGGAGTGTACGGGGGATCCACTCTGGAAACACCATATATTTT. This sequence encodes CAWSVRGIHSGNTIYF.

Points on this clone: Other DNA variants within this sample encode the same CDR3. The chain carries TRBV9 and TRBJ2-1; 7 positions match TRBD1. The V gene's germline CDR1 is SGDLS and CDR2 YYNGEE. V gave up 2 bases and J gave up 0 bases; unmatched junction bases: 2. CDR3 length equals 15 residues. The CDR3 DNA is TGTGCCAGCAGCGTGGCAGGGGGCTCCTACAATGAGCAGTTCTTC. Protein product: CASSVAGGSYNEQFF. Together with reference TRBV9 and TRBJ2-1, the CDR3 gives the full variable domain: DSGVTQTPKHLITATGQRVTLRCSPRSGDLSVYWYQQSLDQGLQFLIQYYNGEERAKGNILERFSAQQFPDLHSELNLSSLELGDSALYFCASSVAGGSYNEQFFGPGTRLTVL.

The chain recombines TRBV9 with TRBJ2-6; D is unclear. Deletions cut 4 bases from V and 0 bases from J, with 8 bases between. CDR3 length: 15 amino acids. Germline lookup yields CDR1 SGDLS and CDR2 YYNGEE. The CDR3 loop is CASSPPGSGANVLTF. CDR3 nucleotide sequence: TGTGCCAGCAGCCCCCCGGGCTCTGGGGCCAACGTCCTGACTTTC.

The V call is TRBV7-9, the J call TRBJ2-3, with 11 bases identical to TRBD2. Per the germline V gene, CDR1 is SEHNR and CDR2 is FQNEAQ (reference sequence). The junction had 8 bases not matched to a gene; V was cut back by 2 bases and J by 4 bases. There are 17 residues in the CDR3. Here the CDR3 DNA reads TGTGCCAGCAGCTTACCGGGACTAGCGGTTGGAGCAGATACGCAGTATTTT. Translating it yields CASSLPGLAVGADTQYF.

CDR3: CASSLPQTGGSTDTQYF. The CDR3 nucleotides read TGTGCCAGCAGCTTACCACAGACAGGGGGTAGCACAGATACGCAGTATTTT. The chain combines TRBV7-9 with TRBJ2-3, with 9 positions matching TRBD1. The germline gives CDR1 SEHNR, CDR2 FQNEAQ (reference sequence). The CDR3 covers 17 residues. J was trimmed by 0 bases and V by 2 bases; bases with no gene match: 6.

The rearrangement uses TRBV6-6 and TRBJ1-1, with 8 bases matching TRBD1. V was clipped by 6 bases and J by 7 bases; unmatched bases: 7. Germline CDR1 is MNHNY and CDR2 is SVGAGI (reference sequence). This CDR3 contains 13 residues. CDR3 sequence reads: CASRGPGGFEAFF. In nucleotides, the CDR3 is TGTGCCAGCAGGGGCCCAGGGGGCTTTGAAGCTTTCTTT.

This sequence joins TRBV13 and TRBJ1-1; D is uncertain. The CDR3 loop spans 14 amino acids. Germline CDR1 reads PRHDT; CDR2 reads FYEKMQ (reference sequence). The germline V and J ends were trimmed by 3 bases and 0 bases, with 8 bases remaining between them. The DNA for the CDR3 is TGTGCCAGCAGCTTTATGGGCATGAACACTGAAGCTTTCTTT. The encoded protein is CASSFMGMNTEAFF.

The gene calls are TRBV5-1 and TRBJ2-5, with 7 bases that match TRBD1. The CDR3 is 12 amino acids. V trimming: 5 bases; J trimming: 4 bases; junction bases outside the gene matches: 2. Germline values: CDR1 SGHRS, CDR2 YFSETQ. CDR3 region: CASRPGGETQYF. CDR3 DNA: TGCGCCAGCAGGCCAGGGGGAGAGACCCAGTACTTC.

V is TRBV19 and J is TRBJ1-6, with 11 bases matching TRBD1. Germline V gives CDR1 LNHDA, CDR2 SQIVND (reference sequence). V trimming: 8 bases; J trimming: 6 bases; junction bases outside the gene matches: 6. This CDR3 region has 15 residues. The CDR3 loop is CASGPGTGGNSPLHF. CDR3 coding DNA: TGTGCCAGTGGCCCCGGGACAGGGGGTAATTCACCCCTCCACTTT.

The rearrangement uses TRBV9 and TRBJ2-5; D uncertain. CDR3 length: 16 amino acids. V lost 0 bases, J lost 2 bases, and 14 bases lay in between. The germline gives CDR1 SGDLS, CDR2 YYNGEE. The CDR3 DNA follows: TGTGCCAGCAGCGTAGGACACCATTACCGGCAAGAGACCCAGTACTTC. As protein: CASSVGHHYRQETQYF.